One sample yielded the 29 T cell receptor beta chains listed below, sequenced in a study of shared clonotypes between healthy human individuals. Selected positively for CCR7 and CD45RO-negative, naive CD8 cells excluded terminally differentiated effector memory CD45RA+ cells. Sequenced by immunoSEQ multiplex PCR; TCRdb stores in-frame clones only, minus some. The sample lists more than 550,000 clones, roughly 94% occurring once. Sequencing was done on a sample of naive CD8+ T cells sorted from blood. These receptors originate from a man younger than 40 in good health.

The chain uses TRBV2 and TRBJ2-5; either TRBD1 or TRBD2 may fit D (5 bases each). The CDR3 has 16 amino acids. Trimming shortened V by 6 bases and J by 5 bases, and 22 bases separated the two germline ends. Germline V gene data show CDR1 as SNHLY and CDR2 as FYNNEI. The CDR3 DNA is TGTGCCAGCAGGTATTACCTTACCGGGACGGAGGAGACCCAGTACTTC. Protein: CASRYYLTGTEETQYF.

The V and J genes are TRBV9 and TRBJ1-2; D is undetermined. The CDR3 runs to 11 residues. V lost 3 bases and J 8 bases, leaving 8 bases between the germline ends. The germline V gene has CDR1 SGDLS and CDR2 YYNGEE. CDR3 sequence: CASSEGNGYTF. Written as DNA, the CDR3 is TGTGCCAGCAGCGAAGGTAACGGCTACACCTTC.

Of note for this clone: At one end the junction does not follow the germline gene, possibly because of a read error. The chain joins TRBV7-2 to TRBJ1-5; D remains ambiguous. CDR3 length: 15 amino acids. CDR1 is SGHTA and CDR2 is FQGNSA in the germline V gene. The CDR3 reads CAGSGGIYGNQPQHF. The CDR3 nucleotides are TGTGCCGGCAGCGGAGGGATCTACGGAAATCAGCCCCAGCATTTT.

The V gene is TRBV7-9, the J gene TRBJ2-1, with a weak D call TRBD2 (6 bases). V was clipped by 4 bases and J by 12 bases, with 16 bases between them. The CDR3 has 13 residues. Germline lookup yields CDR1 SEHNR and CDR2 FQNEAQ (reference sequence). The CDR3 protein is CASSSIDGSRQFF. CDR3 bases: TGTGCCAGCAGCTCAATTGACGGGAGCCGGCAGTTCTTC.

The chain joins TRBV14 to TRBJ2-7; D is possibly TRBD2 (5 bases). Trimming stripped 2 bases from V and 3 bases from J, with 11 bases between. Germline loops: CDR1 SGHDN, CDR2 FVKESK. CDR3 length equals 14 residues. The CDR3 here is CASSQFAGRYEQYF. For the CDR3, the DNA is TGTGCCAGCAGCCAATTTGCGGGTCGCTACGAGCAGTACTTC. Full variable domain (outside the CDR3, taken from reference TRBV14 and TRBJ2-7): EAGVTQFPSHSVIEKGQTVTLRCDPISGHDNLYWYRRVMGKEIKFLLHFVKESKQDESGMPNNRFLAERTGGTYSTLKVQPAELEDSGVYFCASSQFAGRYEQYFGPGTRLTVT.

This clone has more than one count but fewer than ten. V and J are TRBV7-3 and TRBJ2-1, with 7 bases fitting TRBD2. V was pared by 5 bases and J by 8 bases, with 12 bases of the junction left unmatched. The CDR3 spans 15 residues. Germline assignment: CDR1 SGHTA and CDR2 FQGTGA. The CDR3 sequence: CASSPLGLPGDEQFF. The CDR3 DNA is TGTGCCAGCAGCCCTCTGGGACTACCGGGCGATGAGCAGTTCTTC.

The chain employs TRBV4-1 and TRBJ1-4, with TRBD1 as a possible D gene (6 bases). Trimming shortened V by 1 base and J by 8 bases, and 11 bases separated the two germline ends. The CDR3 runs to 14 residues. CDR1 is MGHRA, CDR2 YSYEKL, per germline. CDR3 protein: CASSQGNRDEKLFF. The DNA for the CDR3 is TGCGCCAGCAGCCAAGGAAACAGGGACGAAAAACTGTTTTTT.

In its sample, this clone was seen once. The chain joins TRBV27 to TRBJ2-7; TRBD2 matches 9 bases. Losses at the gene ends were 8 bases for V and 5 bases for J; bases not matched to a gene: 16. Germline values: CDR1 MNHEY, CDR2 SMNVEV (reference sequence). The CDR3 runs 16 residues. CDR3 nucleotides: TGTGCCAGCGGCCTAAGAGGGCGGGAGGGAGCCCACGAGCAGTACTTC. It specifies CASGLRGREGAHEQYF.

This clone has more than one count but fewer than ten. The rearrangement uses TRBV7-3 and TRBJ2-5, with 9 bases identical to TRBD2. J was trimmed by 2 bases and V by 5 bases; bases with no gene match: 3. CDR3 length: 14 residues. CDR1 SGHTA and CDR2 FQGTGA come from the germline V gene. The CDR3 bases are TGTGCCAGCAGCCCTAGCGGGGAGCAAGAGACCCAGTACTTC. Its protein is CASSPSGEQETQYF.

The V call is TRBV14, the J call TRBJ2-7; TRBD1 aligns across 7 bases. CDR3 length: 17 residues. V was pared by 0 bases and J by 7 bases, with 15 bases of the junction left unmatched. CDR1 is SGHDN and CDR2 is FVKESK in the germline V gene. CDR3 protein: CASSQEGPWTGLWEQYF. The CDR3, as DNA: TGTGCCAGCAGCCAAGAAGGGCCCTGGACAGGTCTTTGGGAGCAGTACTTC.

The V call is TRBV27, the J call TRBJ2-3, with TRBD1 matching over 7 bases. Trimming took 6 bases from V and 1 from J; bases not matched to a gene: 13. The length of the CDR3 is 17 residues. The V gene's germline CDR1 is MNHEY and CDR2 SMNVEV (reference sequence). The CDR3 loop reads CASSPETHQGGTDTQYF. CDR3 coding DNA: TGTGCCAGCAGCCCTGAGACCCACCAGGGGGGCACAGATACGCAGTATTTT.

This chain uses TRBV27 with TRBJ2-7, with no clear D. Germline CDR1 is MNHEY and CDR2 is SMNVEV (reference sequence). V lost 3 bases and J lost 4, with 10 bases in between. CDR3 size: 13 residues. The CDR3 spells CASSLYPGYEQYF. DNA of the CDR3: TGTGCCAGCAGTTTGTATCCCGGTTACGAGCAGTACTTC.

This chain joins TRBV19 and TRBJ2-1, with D maybe TRBD2 (6 bases). V shed 5 bases and J shed 6 bases, with 14 bases lying between them. Germline lookup yields CDR1 LNHDA and CDR2 SQIVND (reference sequence). The CDR3 covers 14 residues. CDR3 sequence (DNA): TGTGCCAGTAGTCCTCAAGGAGGGGTCAATGAGCAGTTCTTC. Protein product: CASSPQGGVNEQFF. The entire variable domain, with the rest obtained from reference TRBV19 and TRBJ2-1, is as follows: DGGITQSPKYLFRKEGQNVTLSCEQNLNHDAMYWYRQDPGQGLRLIYYSQIVNDFQKGDIAEGYSVSREKKESFPLTVTSAQKNPTAFYLCASSPQGGVNEQFFGPGTRLTVL.

This clone was recorded once. The chain couples TRBV15 to TRBJ2-1, with TRBD2 matching over 10 bases. The germline V gene encodes CDR1 LNHNV and CDR2 YYDKDF (reference sequence). With 4 bases clipped from V and 10 bases from J, the junction kept 13 bases outside the gene matches. The CDR3 contains 16 residues. The CDR3 region has the DNA TGTGCCACCAGCACTAGCGGGAGAACGATTCTCGGGGAGCAGTTCTTC. Protein: CATSTSGRTILGEQFF. Using reference TRBV15 and TRBJ2-1 for the parts outside the CDR3, the full variable domain is DAMVIQNPRYQVTQFGKPVTLSCSQTLNHNVMYWYQQKSSQAPKLLFHYYDKDFNNEADTPDNFQSRRPNTSFCFLDIRSPGLGDTAMYLCATSTSGRTILGEQFFGPGTRLTVL.

The genes are TRBV14 and TRBJ2-1; TRBD2 might be the D (6 bases). This CDR3 contains 16 residues. Germline V gene sequence: CDR1 SGHDN, CDR2 FVKESK. Trimming removed 2 bases at V and 2 bases at J, with 13 bases between. The CDR3 spells CASSQKRERPYNEQFF. The CDR3 coding sequence is TGTGCCAGCAGCCAAAAACGGGAGCGGCCCTACAATGAGCAGTTCTTC.

This rearrangement joins TRBV28 to TRBJ2-7; 8 positions agree with TRBD1. The trim removed 2 bases at V and 2 bases at J, leaving 8 bases unmatched. Germline CDR1 is MDHEN and CDR2 is SYDVKM. The CDR3 totals 16 residues. The CDR3 protein is CASSLIGQGAAYEQYF. CDR3 bases: TGTGCCAGCAGTTTAATCGGGCAGGGGGCTGCCTACGAGCAGTACTTC.

The chain carries TRBV4-2 and TRBJ2-7, with 7 positions matching TRBD2. Germline V gives CDR1 LGHNA, CDR2 YNFKEQ. Unmatched junction bases numbered 9, after V lost 0 bases and J lost 7 bases. The CDR3 has 15 amino acids. CDR3 amino acids: CASSQDRGRAREQYF. DNA for the CDR3: TGTGCCAGCAGCCAAGATCGAGGGAGGGCCCGAGAGCAGTACTTC.

The rearrangement joins TRBV9 to TRBJ2-3; maybe TRBD2 (6 bases). The CDR3 loop spans 16 amino acids. V was shortened by 4 bases and J by 1 base, with 16 bases between the two germline ends. Germline loops: CDR1 SGDLS, CDR2 YYNGEE. The CDR3 DNA is TGTGCCAGCAGCCCCGGGAATAGCGGCCGCACAGATACGCAGTATTTT. It yields the protein CASSPGNSGRTDTQYF.

This rearrangement joins TRBV7-2 to TRBJ2-1; 12 nucleotides align to TRBD2. Germline CDR1 is SGHTA and CDR2 is FQGNSA. The CDR3 loop spans 16 amino acids. The trim removed 2 bases at V and 10 bases at J, leaving 9 bases unmatched. Here the CDR3 DNA reads TGTGCCAGCAGCTTAAATCTTGGACTAGCGGGATTCGAGCAGTTCTTC. It encodes CASSLNLGLAGFEQFF.

The chain uses TRBV9 and TRBJ1-2, with D unclear. Germline V lookup: CDR1 SGDLS, CDR2 YYNGEE. The CDR3 length is 9 residues. The ends were cut back, 7 bases at V and 8 bases at J, with 6 bases in the middle. DNA of the CDR3: TGTGCCAGCGGTGCCGGCTACACCTTC. Protein product: CASGAGYTF.

A remark on this clone: Other DNA sequences from this sample encode an identical CDR3 as well. The chain uses TRBV6-5 and TRBJ1-1, with D possibly being TRBD1 (6 bases). Germline loops: CDR1 MNHEY, CDR2 SVGAGI. The V gene lost 2 bases and the J gene lost 2 bases, with 9 bases spanning the gap. This CDR3 comprises 14 residues. In nucleotides, the CDR3 is TGTGCCAGCAGTTACGGGGGCCCTAACACTGAAGCTTTCTTT. Translated, it gives CASSYGGPNTEAFF.

V usage is TRBV5-1 and J usage is TRBJ1-1, with 7 bases fitting TRBD1. The length of the CDR3 is 15 residues. With 5 bases clipped from V and 0 bases from J, the junction kept 7 bases outside the gene matches. CDR1 and CDR2 from the germline V gene are SGHRS and YFSETQ. CDR3 nucleotide sequence: TGCGCCAGCAGTATTAAACAGGGGCTGAACACTGAAGCTTTCTTT. This encodes CASSIKQGLNTEAFF.

This rearrangement joins TRBV5-1 to TRBJ2-7, with TRBD1 as a possible D gene (5 bases). Per germline, CDR1 SGHRS and CDR2 YFSETQ. The V end was cut by 1 base, the J end by 2 bases, with 13 bases between. The length of the CDR3 is 15 residues. CDR3 amino acids: CASSLHPDIAYEQYF. The CDR3 nucleotides read TGCGCCAGCAGCTTGCACCCGGACATAGCCTACGAGCAGTACTTC.

The chain uses TRBV5-6 and TRBJ2-1; D unresolved. Trimming left V 4 bases short and J 8 bases short, with 10 bases between. This CDR3 is 12 amino acids long. The germline gives CDR1 SGHDT, CDR2 YYEEEE. DNA for the CDR3: TGTGCCAGCAGCACGGGCTCTTATGAGCAGTTCTTC. Translated: CASSTGSYEQFF.

V and J are TRBV5-4 and TRBJ2-5; D unclear. Trimming removed 5 bases from V and 3 bases from J, with 17 bases in between. The CDR3 runs to 15 residues. CDR1 and CDR2 (germline): SGHNT, YYREEE (reference sequence). Here the CDR3 reads CASRPALGSEETQYF. For the CDR3, the DNA is TGTGCCAGCAGGCCGGCCTTGGGTAGTGAAGAGACCCAGTACTTC.

This clone was seen a single time. The chain has TRBV7-9 and TRBJ2-1; D is possibly TRBD2 (6 bases). V lost 5 bases, J lost 7 bases, and 12 bases lay in between. The CDR3 totals 13 residues. The V gene's germline CDR1 is SEHNR and CDR2 FQNEAQ (reference sequence). The CDR3 loop reads CASSPGTPNEQFF. Written as DNA, the CDR3 is TGTGCCAGCAGCCCCGGGACTCCAAATGAGCAGTTCTTC.

The chain joins TRBV2 to TRBJ2-2; 8 bases fit TRBD2. Germline V gene data show CDR1 as SNHLY and CDR2 as FYNNEI. The CDR3 runs 15 residues. With 11 bases clipped from V and 9 bases from J, the junction kept 17 bases outside the gene matches. In nucleotides, the CDR3 is TGTGCCGGTCAAAGGCGGGAGGCCCCACACCGGGAGCTGTTTTTT. Protein: CAGQRREAPHRELFF.

The CDR3: CASSGGTPIGQFF. The CDR3 DNA is TGTGCCAGCAGTGGCGGGACACCAATTGGGCAGTTCTTC. J is TRBJ2-1 and V is TRBV6-5; D tentatively reads TRBD1 or TRBD2 (6 bases each). Deletions cut 5 bases from V and 12 bases from J, with 17 bases between. Germline lookup yields CDR1 MNHEY and CDR2 SVGAGI. The CDR3 covers 13 residues.

The chain employs TRBV9 and TRBJ2-3; D ambiguous. Germline V lookup: CDR1 SGDLS, CDR2 YYNGEE. The CDR3 totals 14 residues. V shed 1 base and J shed 0 bases, with 6 bases lying between them. The CDR3 loop reads CASSVLGSTDTQYF. The CDR3 nucleotides are TGTGCCAGCAGCGTACTAGGGAGCACAGATACGCAGTATTTT.